Below, 13 T cell receptor beta chains from the same sample are listed, as sequenced in a study of chemoradiotherapy in HPV16-positive cancers. The method was immunoSEQ multiplex PCR; TCRdb's version includes in-frame clones alone and lacks a portion of them. Here the sample spans tens of thousands of clones, roughly 92% being singletons. The material sequenced was blood, taken from a patient who underwent chemoradiotherapy. The receptors derive from a human donor with HPV-associated anogenital cancer.

The chain links TRBV5-4 to TRBJ2-7, with 8 bases lining up with TRBD1. V dropped 3 bases and J dropped 6; count of bases not matched to a gene: 8. The CDR3 length is 14 residues. Germline CDR1 and CDR2: SGHNT and YYREEE (reference sequence). DNA for the CDR3: TGTGCCAGCAGCTCCCGGACAGGGATGGGCGAGCAGTACTTC. Translating it yields CASSSRTGMGEQYF.

The chain has TRBV6-5 and TRBJ2-7, with 10 positions matching TRBD1. The V gene's germline CDR1 is MNHEY and CDR2 SVGAGI. The CDR3 spans 14 residues. V lost 6 bases, J lost 6 bases, and 8 bases stayed unmatched. CDR3 coding DNA: TGTGCCAGCAGGTCCCCGGGACAGGGGTTCGAGCAGTACTTC. It encodes CASRSPGQGFEQYF.

The gene calls are TRBV5-1 and TRBJ1-1; no clear D. Trimming removed 2 bases from V and 1 base from J, with 9 bases in between. This CDR3 has 14 amino acids. Germline loops: CDR1 SGHRS, CDR2 YFSETQ. CDR3 in amino acids: CASSFGPQNTEAFF. For the CDR3, the DNA is TGCGCCAGCAGCTTTGGACCGCAGAACACTGAAGCTTTCTTT.

The V and J genes are TRBV7-3 and TRBJ2-7; D is undetermined. Germline V gene sequence: CDR1 SGHTA, CDR2 FQGTGA. The V end was cut by 1 base, the J end by 0 bases, with 10 bases between. The CDR3 has 15 amino acids. The CDR3 reads CASSLNRATSYEQYF. CDR3 bases: TGTGCCAGCAGCTTAAATCGGGCTACCTCCTACGAGCAGTACTTC.

In its sample, this clone was seen once. The chain couples TRBV5-1 to TRBJ2-3; the D gene is possibly TRBD2 (5 bases). Trimming left V 4 bases short and J 0 bases short, with 18 bases between. This CDR3 comprises 17 residues. The germline gives CDR1 SGHRS, CDR2 YFSETQ. The CDR3 nucleotides read TGCGCCAGCAGCCCGACACGTACTAGTCCTAGCACAGATACGCAGTATTTT. As protein: CASSPTRTSPSTDTQYF. Based on the CDR3 plus reference TRBV5-1 and TRBJ2-3, the full variable domain is KAGVTQTPRYLIKTRGQQVTLSCSPISGHRSVSWYQQTPGQGLQFLFEYFSETQRNKGNFPGRFSGRQFSNSRSEMNVSTLELGDSALYLCASSPTRTSPSTDTQYFGPGTRLTVL.

CDR3 in DNA: TGTGCCAGCAGCTGGCCTAGCTCTAGCACAGATACGCAGTATTTT. Protein: CASSWPSSSTDTQYF. The chain recombines TRBV7-2 with TRBJ2-3, with D possibly TRBD2 on 5 matching bases. CDR3 length equals 15 residues. Trimming cost V 4 bases and J 0 bases, with 11 bases left between them. Germline values: CDR1 SGHTA, CDR2 FQGNSA.

This chain uses TRBV4-1 with TRBJ2-3; D tentatively fits TRBD1 or TRBD2 (5 bases each). The CDR3 totals 15 residues. Germline loops: CDR1 MGHRA, CDR2 YSYEKL. The V end was cut by 1 base, the J end by 2 bases, with 10 bases between. The CDR3 bases are TGCGCCAGCAGCCAAGGGGGACGGTTCACAGATACGCAGTATTTT. Its translation: CASSQGGRFTDTQYF.

In its sample, this clone was seen a few times. The V call is TRBV6-5, the J call TRBJ1-1; a possible D gene is TRBD1 (5 bases). The V gene's germline CDR1 is MNHEY and CDR2 SVGAGI. V was trimmed by 6 bases and J by 5 bases, leaving 19 bases between them. The CDR3 length is 15 residues. CDR3 in amino acids: CASSVVPGGRTEAFF. For the CDR3, the DNA is TGTGCCAGCAGCGTTGTCCCGGGGGGAAGAACTGAAGCTTTCTTT.

This sequence joins TRBV7-2 and TRBJ1-4, with D unclear. CDR1 is SGHTA, CDR2 FQGNSA, per germline. The CDR3 loop spans 16 amino acids. V was clipped by 6 bases and J by 3 bases, with 17 bases between them. For the CDR3, the DNA is TGTGCCAGCAGTCTTGACCCATTAGCGGCTAATGAAAAACTGTTTTTT. Its translation is CASSLDPLAANEKLFF.

The chain uses TRBV11-2 and TRBJ2-7; weak D call: TRBD2 (7 bases). Trimming pared 4 bases from V and 10 bases from J, leaving 23 bases between. Germline V gene lookup returns CDR1 SGHAT and CDR2 FQNNGV. The CDR3 loop spans 15 amino acids. The CDR3 sequence is CASSWRQVAGVDQYF. The CDR3 DNA reads as TGTGCCAGCAGCTGGAGACAGGTTGCGGGGGTGGACCAGTACTTC.

The genes are TRBV9 and TRBJ1-1, with D uncertain. Germline CDR1 SGDLS, CDR2 YYNGEE. The CDR3 spans 16 residues. Trimming took off 4 bases at V and 0 bases at J, with 16 bases between the two ends. The CDR3 DNA reads TGTGCCAGCAGCAACCTAGGACGTGAGGTGAACACTGAAGCTTTCTTT. Translated: CASSNLGREVNTEAFF.

The chain carries TRBV6-6 and TRBJ1-1, with D unclear. Trimming left V 4 bases short and J 0 bases short, with 12 bases between. This CDR3 comprises 15 residues. The V gene's germline CDR1 is MNHNY and CDR2 SVGAGI (reference sequence). The CDR3 DNA is TGTGCCAGCAGTTCTATGCGGCCTCTGAACACTGAAGCTTTCTTT. It yields the protein CASSSMRPLNTEAFF.

Only one count was recorded for this clone. The rearrangement joins TRBV5-1 to TRBJ2-7; the D is unclear. The V end lost 2 bases, the J end lost 4 bases, and 13 bases lay between the germline ends. Germline V CDR1 and CDR2: SGHRS, YFSETQ. CDR3 length: 14 residues. The CDR3 region is CASSLRDKVYEQYF. CDR3 in DNA: TGCGCCAGCAGCTTAAGGGATAAGGTATACGAGCAGTACTTC.